A single sample gave rise to the 24 T cell receptor beta chains below, sequenced in a study of neurological immune-mediated disorders. TCRdb re-called the 5' RACE reads through MiXCR, storing one row per CDR3 protein. The sample includes under 75,000 distinct CDR3 sequences, 3% to 3.5% of them seen just once. Specimen: PBMCs. These receptors were collected from a woman aged 60-75 years with multiple sclerosis.

J is TRBJ2-6 and V is TRBV18; weak D call: TRBD1 (6 bases). This CDR3 has 17 amino acids. V was shortened by 2 bases and J by 0 bases, with 11 bases between the two germline ends. Per germline, CDR1 KGHSH and CDR2 LQKENI. The CDR3 nucleotides read TGTGCCAGCTCACCAACGACAGGACACTCTGGGGCCAACGTCCTGACTTTC. Its protein is CASSPTTGHSGANVLTF.

This clonotype has a count of ten or more. This chain links TRBV7-3 with TRBJ2-5, with a tentative D call TRBD2 (5 bases). V gave up 4 bases and J gave up 5 bases, with 14 bases separating them. The CDR3 is made up of 14 amino acids. Germline values: CDR1 SGHTA, CDR2 FQGTGA. This chain's CDR3 is CASSSGLARETQYF. The CDR3, as DNA: TGTGCCAGCAGCTCCGGACTGGCTCGGGAGACCCAGTACTTC.

Ten or more counts support this clonotype. The genes are TRBV7-9 and TRBJ2-7; 9 bases agree with TRBD2. CDR1 is SEHNR, CDR2 FQNEAQ, per germline (reference sequence). Trimming cost V 8 bases and J 5 bases; bases outside gene matches: 10. This CDR3 has 14 residues. The CDR3: CASSFAGTSNEQYF. CDR3 nucleotides: TGTGCCAGCTCCTTCGCCGGGACTAGCAACGAGCAGTACTTC.

This clonotype was detected once. The chain has TRBV4-1 and TRBJ2-2; 7 positions match TRBD2. This CDR3 is 16 amino acids long. After removal of 2 bases from V and 8 bases from J, the junction contained 11 bases not matched to a gene. Germline loops: CDR1 MGHRA, CDR2 YSYEKL. The CDR3 DNA reads as TGCGCCAGCAGCCAACAACGGACTAGATCGAAGGGGGAGCTGTTTTTT. The encoded protein is CASSQQRTRSKGELFF.

This clonotype was recorded many times. The V gene is TRBV5-1, the J gene TRBJ2-6, with D perhaps matching TRBD2 (6 bases). Germline CDR1 is SGHRS and CDR2 is YFSETQ. The CDR3 totals 18 residues. Trimming cost V 4 bases and J 0 bases, with 17 bases left between them. CDR3 nucleotides: TGCGCCAGCAGCGGGTCGGGCGGGACTTACTCTGGGGCCAACGTCCTGACTTTC. Its protein is CASSGSGGTYSGANVLTF.

This clonotype was found many times. The gene calls are TRBV29-1 and TRBJ2-2, with D possibly being TRBD2 (5 bases). This CDR3 comprises 13 residues. The germline V gene has CDR1 SQVTM and CDR2 ANQGSEA. Trimming removed 4 bases at V and 4 bases at J, with 10 bases between. Here the CDR3 DNA reads TGCAGCGTTGCAAGGACTGTCACCGGGGAGCTGTTTTTT. Residues: CSVARTVTGELFF.

There are many counts of this clonotype. The rearrangement joins TRBV28 to TRBJ1-1, with no clear D. From germline, CDR1 is MDHEN and CDR2 SYDVKM. V lost 4 bases and J 4 bases, leaving 25 bases between the germline ends. This CDR3 region has 18 residues. DNA for the CDR3: TGTGCCAGCAGTTCCACGGTGGGTGCGACCCCGTTCGGCACTGAAGCTTTCTTT. Translating it yields CASSSTVGATPFGTEAFF.

This clonotype was picked up many times. This chain joins TRBV20-1 and TRBJ2-7; D possibly matches TRBD1 or TRBD2 (6 bases each). The CDR3 sequence is 14 residues long. Trimming removed 2 bases from V and 5 bases from J, with 16 bases in between. The germline V gene encodes CDR1 DFQATT and CDR2 SNEGSKA (reference sequence). In DNA form, the CDR3 reads TGCAGTGCTAGATATGGGGGGCATGTGGACGAGCAGTACTTC. Translating gives CSARYGGHVDEQYF.

This clonotype was detected many times. The V gene is TRBV20-1, the J gene TRBJ2-1; maybe TRBD2 (5 bases). Between the trimmed V and J ends, which lost 7 bases and 6 bases, there was a span of 7 bases. Germline loops: CDR1 DFQATT, CDR2 SNEGSKA (reference sequence). The CDR3 totals 10 residues. DNA for the CDR3: TGCAGTGGGACTGGCAATGAGCAGTTCTTC. Translating it yields CSGTGNEQFF.

In its sample, this clonotype was seen many times. The rearrangement joins TRBV12-3 or TRBV12-4 to TRBJ2-7; no firm D call. Between the trimmed V and J ends, which lost 6 bases and 0 bases, there was a span of 9 bases. The length of the CDR3 is 13 residues. In nucleotides, the CDR3 is TGTGCCAGCAGCTTCAGGAGCTCCTACGAGCAGTACTTC. Its translation is CASSFRSSYEQYF.

This clonotype was detected ten times or more. The chain joins TRBV5-1 to TRBJ2-3; 11 positions agree with TRBD1. The CDR3 consists of 15 residues. The V and J ends lost 3 bases and 5 bases, in that order; junction bases with no gene match: 5. The germline V gene encodes CDR1 SGHRS and CDR2 YFSETQ. The CDR3 bases are TGCGCCAGCAGCTCCCGGGACAGGGGGATAGATACGCAGTATTTT. Translated, it gives CASSSRDRGIDTQYF.

Many counts were recorded for this clonotype. The chain recombines TRBV20-1 with TRBJ2-5; 8 bases are a match to TRBD1. CDR1 and CDR2 from the germline V gene are DFQATT and SNEGSKA (reference sequence). This CDR3 has 16 amino acids. The V segment lost 5 bases and the J segment 4 bases; nucleotides outside the gene matches: 15. CDR3 protein: CSAGQGRWVSVETQYF. CDR3 DNA sequence: TGCAGTGCTGGACAGGGTCGTTGGGTTAGTGTAGAGACCCAGTACTTC.

With respect to this clonotype: A single base separates this from a much larger clone, so it may be a read error. This chain uses TRBV3-1 with TRBJ1-1; tentative D call: TRBD1 (6 bases). The CDR3 has 17 residues. Germline CDR1 reads LGHDT; CDR2 reads YNNKEL (reference sequence). Trimming removed 5 bases from V and 1 base from J, with 20 bases in between. The CDR3 DNA sequence: TGTGCCAGCAGCAGTCCCGGGACAAGGCTGTCGAACACTGAAGCTTTCTTT. Protein sequence: CASSSPGTRLSNTEAFF.

This clonotype has a count of ten or more. The chain links TRBV6-5 to TRBJ1-3; D might be TRBD1 (5 bases). Germline V gives CDR1 MNHEY, CDR2 SVGAGI. V was pared by 5 bases and J by 0 bases, with 23 bases between. There are 19 residues in the CDR3. CDR3 in amino acids: CASSLNRGAGISSGNTIYF. CDR3 in DNA: TGTGCCAGCAGTCTCAACCGCGGGGCAGGCATCTCCTCTGGAAACACCATATATTTT.

This clonotype has a count of ten or more. This chain joins TRBV12-3 or TRBV12-4 and TRBJ2-2; the D is unclear. CDR3 length equals 15 residues. V lost 5 bases to trimming and J lost 4 bases, with 14 bases between them. In DNA, the CDR3 is TGTGCCAGCAGTGGTCGGGCGATAATCACCGGGGAGCTGTTTTTT. The encoded protein is CASSGRAIITGELFF.

This clonotype turned up a few times. The chain combines TRBV2 with TRBJ2-1; D gene ambiguous. This CDR3 contains 14 residues. CDR1 is SNHLY, CDR2 FYNNEI, per germline. Trimming shortened V by 7 bases and J by 4 bases, and 14 bases separated the two germline ends. CDR3 sequence (DNA): TGTGCCAGCAAGGTGCTGGGGTCTTACAATGAGCAGTTCTTC. Residues: CASKVLGSYNEQFF.

In its sample, this clonotype was seen many times. This chain links TRBV7-8 with TRBJ2-5; 7 bases are shared with TRBD1. Looked up from germline, CDR1 is SGHVS and CDR2 is FQNEAQ. Trimming took 5 bases from V and 1 from J; bases not matched to a gene: 7. This CDR3 has 15 residues. CDR3 sequence reads: CASSAWTGLQETQYF. CDR3 nucleotides: TGTGCCAGCAGCGCGTGGACAGGCCTCCAAGAGACCCAGTACTTC.

This clonotype occurred many times. The chain couples TRBV28 to TRBJ1-5; a possible D gene is TRBD1 (5 bases). Germline assignment: CDR1 MDHEN and CDR2 SYDVKM. The CDR3 extends over 15 amino acids. Trimming cost V 7 bases and J 0 bases, with 13 bases left between them. This chain's CDR3 is CASTDIVYSNQPQHF. The CDR3 coding sequence is TGTGCCAGCACGGACATTGTTTATAGCAATCAGCCCCAGCATTTT.

This clonotype occurred many times. The chain recombines TRBV20-1 with TRBJ2-3; TRBD2 agrees at 14 bases. CDR1 is DFQATT, CDR2 SNEGSKA, per germline (reference sequence). V trimming: 0 bases; J trimming: 3 bases; junction bases outside the gene matches: 8. The CDR3 runs to 18 residues. CDR3 in DNA: TGCAGTGCTAGAGATCCTATGACTAGCGGGGGGGGAACAGATACGCAGTATTTT. Translated: CSARDPMTSGGGTDTQYF.

Notes on this clonotype: This may be a read error, as it is one base from a much larger clone. V usage is TRBV25-1 and J usage is TRBJ2-3, with no clear D. CDR3 size: 11 residues. CDR1 MGHDK and CDR2 SYGVNS come from the germline V gene. The CDR3 DNA reads as TGTGACAGCAGTCCAATGAATACGCAGTATTTT. It codes for CDSSPMNTQYF.

This clonotype was seen repeatedly, ten times or more. The chain carries TRBV5-5 and TRBJ2-7; no reliable D call. Per germline, CDR1 SGHKS and CDR2 YYEKEE (reference sequence). The CDR3 totals 14 residues. V was cut by 3 bases and J by 0 bases, with 10 bases left in between. Written as DNA, the CDR3 is TGTGCCAGCAGCTCCTCTTATTCCTCCTACGAGCAGTACTTC. Its protein is CASSSSYSSYEQYF. Using reference TRBV5-5 and TRBJ2-7 for the parts outside the CDR3, the full variable domain is DAGVTQSPTHLIKTRGQQVTLRCSPISGHKSVSWYQQVLGQGPQFIFQYYEKEERGRGNFPDRFSARQFPNYSSELNVNALLLGDSALYLCASSSSYSSYEQYFGPGTRLTVT.

This clonotype was observed many times. The chain uses TRBV10-3 and TRBJ2-5; 9 bases are a match to TRBD2. Trimming cost V 3 bases and J 4 bases; bases outside gene matches: 6. Germline V lookup: CDR1 ENHRY, CDR2 SYGVKD. CDR3 length: 15 residues. The CDR3 DNA reads TGTGCCATCAGTGAATACGCGGGGGGGCGAGAGACCCAGTACTTC. Translation: CAISEYAGGRETQYF.

This clonotype was detected ten times or more. The genes are TRBV4-3 and TRBJ1-5; TRBD1 aligns across 8 bases. CDR3 length equals 15 residues. Trimming at V came to 0 bases and at J to 8 bases, leaving 6 bases not matched to a gene. Germline assignment: CDR1 LGHNA and CDR2 YSLEER. CDR3 DNA sequence: TGCGCCAGCAGCCAAGATTTGACAGGGGTTAAGCCCCAGCATTTT. It is translated as CASSQDLTGVKPQHF.

Concerning this clonotype: This clone may be a read error of a much larger clone one base away. V is TRBV5-1 and J is TRBJ2-7; D is perhaps TRBD1 or TRBD2 (5 bases each). V was cut by 3 bases and J by 2 bases, with 12 bases left in between. CDR1 and CDR2 (germline): SGHRS, YFSETQ. This CDR3 has 14 amino acids. CDR3 residues: CASSYGKGTYEQYF. Here the CDR3 DNA reads TGCGCCAGCAGCTACGGGAAGGGGACCTACGAGCAGTACTTC.